These T cell receptor beta chains were read from a single sample in a study of identical twins. TCRdb independently ran MiXCR on the 5' RACE reads; one entry per CDR3 protein. This table holds about 890,000 distinct CDR3 sequences, about 12% found once. The same data also went into a second study, on yellow fever vaccine responses in identical twins.

The sequencing sample was made of PBMCs. The receptors stem from a young woman in good health. Each CDR3 is given with its conserved first and last residue. The D gene is left open where the match is weak. Clone size is stated in some rows and not others, as once, few, many or a class when expanded.

J gene,V gene,D gene,clone size,CDR3 protein,CDR3 DNA
TRBJ2-2,TRBV12-3/TRBV12-4,.,.,CASSPQATGELFF,TGTGCCAGCAGCCCACAGGCGACCGGGGAGCTGTTTTTT
TRBJ2-3,TRBV7-8,TRBD2,few,CASSFNGRASGGPYDTDTQYF,TGTGCCAGCAGCTTCAACGGGAGGGCTAGCGGGGGACCCTACGACACAGATACGCAGTATTTT
TRBJ1-1,TRBV6-5,.,.,CASSYGAGATEAFF,TGTGCCAGCAGTTACGGGGCAGGGGCGACGGAAGCTTTCTTT
TRBJ1-5,TRBV12-3/TRBV12-4,TRBD1,few,CASRPLGQGSQPQHF,TGTGCCAGCAGACCCCTGGGACAGGGTAGTCAGCCCCAGCATTTT
TRBJ2-1,TRBV14,.,.,CASSQGLVKRNEQFF,TGTGCCAGCAGCCAGGGTCTAGTAAAACGCAATGAGCAGTTCTTC
TRBJ2-2,TRBV3-1,TRBD1,many,CASSQGQGHTGELFF,TGTGCCAGCAGCCAGGGACAGGGGCACACCGGGGAGCTGTTTTTT
TRBJ2-1,TRBV19,TRBD2,few,CASSIGLAGGLNNEQFF,TGTGCCAGTAGTATCGGACTAGCGGGGGGACTCAACAATGAGCAGTTCTTC
TRBJ2-3,TRBV2,.,few,CASRGRWKTTDTQYF,TGTGCCAGCAGAGGACGGTGGAAGACGACAGATACGCAGTATTTT
TRBJ2-7,TRBV7-9,.,few,CASSLVGTGNEQYF,TGTGCCAGCAGCTTAGTCGGGACGGGAAACGAGCAGTACTTC
TRBJ2-7,TRBV28,TRBD2,.,CASSLASGRAVYEQYF,TGTGCCAGCAGTTTAGCTAGCGGGAGGGCAGTTTACGAGCAGTACTTC
TRBJ2-3,TRBV29-1,TRBD2,.,CSVALIAGGADTQYF,TGCAGCGTCGCCCTTATAGCGGGAGGAGCAGATACGCAGTATTTT
TRBJ1-1,TRBV20-1,TRBD1,many,CSAGTALEAFF,TGCAGTGCAGGGACAGCTCTTGAAGCTTTCTTT
TRBJ2-3,TRBV9,.,few,CASSVATGLSEDTQYF,TGTGCCAGCAGCGTAGCAACGGGGCTTTCGGAGGATACGCAGTATTTT
TRBJ2-6,TRBV25-1,.,few,CASSEWGKGSGANVLTF,TGTGCCAGCAGTGAATGGGGGAAGGGCTCTGGGGCCAACGTCCTGACTTTC
TRBJ2-2,TRBV20-1,.,.,CCARDHVGTRTGELFF,TGCTGTGCTAGAGATCATGTAGGCACGAGGACCGGGGAGCTGTTTTTT
TRBJ2-7,TRBV5-1,.,few,CARGPVCEQYF,TGCGCCAGGGGGCCGGTTTGCGAGCAGTACTTC
TRBJ2-1,TRBV10-3,TRBD2,few,CAISGPSGSSYNEQFF,TGTGCCATCAGTGGCCCTAGCGGGAGCTCCTACAATGAGCAGTTCTTC
TRBJ2-7,TRBV27,TRBD2,few,CASSSRLASPYEQYF,TGTGCCAGCAGTTCCCGACTAGCCAGCCCCTACGAGCAGTACTTC
TRBJ2-7,TRBV12-3/TRBV12-4,.,many,CASSLTSEQYF,TGTGCCAGCAGTTTAACCAGCGAGCAGTACTTC
TRBJ1-5,TRBV4-1,TRBD1,few,CASSQPQGAYQPQHF,TGCGCCAGCAGCCAACCGCAGGGGGCATATCAGCCCCAGCATTTT
TRBJ2-1,TRBV5-1,.,once,CASSFRGVWEEYRDSYNEQFF,TGCGCCAGCAGCTTCCGTGGCGTTTGGGAGGAATACAGGGACTCCTACAATGAGCAGTTCTTC
TRBJ2-2,TRBV4-1,.,few,CASSQVLHRRTGELFF,TGCGCCAGCAGCCAAGTGTTGCACAGACGCACCGGGGAGCTGTTTTTT
TRBJ2-5,TRBV5-1,.,few,CASNPGFIQETQYF,TGCGCCAGCAACCCCGGGTTCATCCAAGAGACCCAGTACTTC
TRBJ2-1,TRBV2,.,.,CASRTRRPSWGNEQFF,TGTGCCAGCCGGACCCGGCGCCCCTCCTGGGGGAATGAGCAGTTCTTC
TRBJ2-5,TRBV27,TRBD2,.,CASSLWPSGQETQYF,TGTGCCAGCAGTTTATGGCCTAGCGGACAAGAGACCCAGTACTTC
TRBJ1-1,TRBV24-1,.,few,CATSGPGRDTEAFF,TGTGCCACCAGTGGTCCAGGGCGGGACACTGAAGCTTTCTTT
TRBJ2-5,TRBV10-3,TRBD1,few,CAISPLTGNVETQYF,TGTGCCATCAGTCCGTTGACAGGGAATGTGGAGACCCAGTACTTC
TRBJ2-3,TRBV6-2/TRBV6-3,.,many,CASHVAGRPDTQYF,TGTGCCAGCCATGTGGCAGGGAGGCCAGATACGCAGTATTTT
TRBJ1-2,TRBV7-9,.,many,CASSPQGGYNGYTF,TGTGCCAGCAGCCCCCAGGGAGGTTATAATGGCTACACCTTC
TRBJ2-2,TRBV15,.,.,CATSSPRQGGMRSKTGELFF,TGTGCCACCAGCAGCCCCCGACAGGGAGGTATGAGATCGAAGACCGGGGAGCTGTTTTTT
TRBJ2-1,TRBV27,.,.,CASSLSPQGGRGNEQFF,TGTGCCAGCAGTTTATCACCACAGGGAGGTCGGGGCAATGAGCAGTTCTTC
TRBJ2-7,TRBV9,.,few,CASSVGRRTAPLWDEQYF,TGTGCCAGCAGCGTAGGGCGACGGACAGCCCCCTTGTGGGACGAGCAGTACTTC
TRBJ2-1,TRBV12-3/TRBV12-4,TRBD2,few,CASSPRTSGRVYGEQFF,TGTGCCAGCAGTCCGAGGACTAGCGGGAGGGTGTACGGTGAGCAGTTCTTC
TRBJ2-7,TRBV5-4,TRBD1,many,CASSLSTGIYEQYF,TGTGCCAGCAGCCTCTCGACAGGGATCTACGAGCAGTACTTC